One and the same sample provided the 21 T cell receptor beta chains below, sequenced in a study of CD8+CD57+ T cells in acquired aplastic anemia. The patients chosen for sequencing had shown expansion of CD8+CD57+ cells (detected by flow cytometry). The study profiled TCR beta VDJ and CDR3 using genomic DNA as template. TCRdb analysed the reads with MiXCR anew, one entry per CDR3 protein. The table records some 200,000 distinct CDR3 sequences, approximately 48% of them present only once. Sequenced sample: sorted CD4+, CD8+, or CD8+CD57+ T cells (not recorded which) from PBMCs. These TCRs come from a human donor with aplastic anemia.

The V and J genes are TRBV7-6 and TRBJ2-7, with no clear D. This CDR3 is 15 amino acids long. CDR1 is SGHVS and CDR2 is FNYEAQ in the germline V gene. With 1 base removed from V and 4 bases from J, the gap between germline ends came to 14 bases. CDR3 residues: CASSLGAGHSYEQYF. In nucleotides, the CDR3 is TGTGCCAGCAGCTTAGGGGCAGGTCATTCGTACGAGCAGTACTTC.

The chain employs TRBV10-3 and TRBJ1-2; 7 bases match TRBD1. J lost 7 bases, V lost 4 bases, and 12 bases had no gene match. Germline-derived CDR1 and CDR2 are ENHRY and SYGVKD. This CDR3 comprises 15 residues. As DNA, the CDR3 is TGTGCCATCAGTGCTCCGGACGACAGGGTAGTTGGCTACACCTTC. This sequence encodes CAISAPDDRVVGYTF.

V usage is TRBV5-6 and J usage is TRBJ2-1; 7 nucleotides line up with TRBD1. Losses at the gene ends were 2 bases for V and 10 bases for J; bases not matched to a gene: 12. The germline V gene encodes CDR1 SGHDT and CDR2 YYEEEE. The CDR3 sequence is 15 residues long. The CDR3 bases are TGTGCCAGCAGCTTAAGGGACAGAGACACGGACGAGCAGTTCTTC. Its protein is CASSLRDRDTDEQFF.

At least ten counts were recorded for this clonotype. The chain links TRBV12-3 or TRBV12-4 to TRBJ1-5; 7 nucleotides match TRBD1. The ends lost 5 bases at V and 0 bases at J; junction bases unmatched: 4. This CDR3 region has 15 residues. The CDR3 protein is CASSTGQNSNQPQHF. The CDR3 nucleotides read TGTGCCAGCAGTACGGGACAGAATAGCAATCAGCCCCAGCATTTT.

The chain couples TRBV12-3 or TRBV12-4 to TRBJ2-3, with D maybe TRBD1 (6 bases). V was trimmed by 6 bases and J by 2 bases, leaving 18 bases between them. The CDR3 consists of 16 residues. The CDR3 DNA follows: TGTGCCAGCAGCACTCGCCGGGACAAAGCCACAGATACGCAGTATTTT. Amino acids: CASSTRRDKATDTQYF.

With regard to this clonotype: The germline gene is not matched at one end of the junction; a read error may be the cause. The V call is TRBV28, the J call TRBJ1-1; D gene unclear. There are 14 residues in the CDR3. CDR1 MDHEN and CDR2 SYDVKM come from the germline V gene. This CDR3 reads CAGSLSRPGGEAFF. In DNA form, the CDR3 reads TGTGCCGGCAGTTTATCCCGGCCGGGAGGTGAAGCTTTCTTT.

The J gene is TRBJ2-3, the V gene TRBV25-1, with 8 bases fitting TRBD1. Germline V gene lookup returns CDR1 MGHDK and CDR2 SYGVNS. This CDR3 contains 12 residues. V lost 6 bases and J lost 11; bases outside the gene matches: 7. In nucleotides, the CDR3 is TGTGCCAGCAGCGTAGGACAGGGAGGGCAGTATTTT. It yields the protein CASSVGQGGQYF.

V is TRBV20-1 and J is TRBJ2-3; 8 bases fit TRBD2. V trimming: 5 bases; J trimming: 5 bases; junction bases outside the gene matches: 6. The length of the CDR3 is 13 residues. Germline values: CDR1 DFQATT, CDR2 SNEGSKA (reference sequence). CDR3 region: CSAPGGAGDTQYF. The CDR3 DNA follows: TGCAGTGCTCCCGGGGGGGCAGGAGATACGCAGTATTTT.

Ten or more counts support this clonotype. V gene TRBV19 combines with J gene TRBJ2-7, with 12 bases that match TRBD1. The CDR3 is made up of 19 amino acids. Germline V gene lookup returns CDR1 LNHDA and CDR2 SQIVND (reference sequence). After removal of 6 bases from V and 6 bases from J, the junction contained 21 bases not matched to a gene. CDR3 in DNA: TGTGCCAGTAGCCCGACGGGGACAGGGGGCGGTTGGATTCTGGGCGAGCAGTACTTC. Protein sequence: CASSPTGTGGGWILGEQYF. The full variable domain, its missing parts supplied by reference TRBV19 and TRBJ2-7, is DGGITQSPKYLFRKEGQNVTLSCEQNLNHDAMYWYRQDPGQGLRLIYYSQIVNDFQKGDIAEGYSVSREKKESFPLTVTSAQKNPTAFYLCASSPTGTGGGWILGEQYFGPGTRLTVT.

This clonotype showed up just once. The chain uses TRBV14 and TRBJ1-1; unclear D gene. In germline, CDR1 is SGHDN, CDR2 FVKESK. V lost 0 bases and J lost 7, with 15 bases in between. The CDR3 is 15 residues long. The CDR3 coding sequence is TGTGCCAGCAGCCAAGAATCGCAGTTAACCCTTGAAGCTTTCTTT. Its protein is CASSQESQLTLEAFF.

The sample holds many counts of this clonotype. This chain links TRBV2 with TRBJ2-1; no clear D gene. Per germline, CDR1 SNHLY and CDR2 FYNNEI. Trimming took 6 bases from V and 9 from J, leaving 21 bases between them. The CDR3 is 15 amino acids. This CDR3 is CASRAQVVLSSEQFF. The CDR3 DNA is TGTGCCAGCAGAGCCCAGGTAGTGCTTAGTAGTGAGCAGTTCTTC.

This clonotype was seen ten or more times. V is TRBV6-5 and J is TRBJ1-6, with a tentative D call TRBD1 (5 bases). CDR3 length: 14 amino acids. V lost 2 bases to trimming and J lost 10 bases, with 12 bases between them. Germline V CDR1 and CDR2: MNHEY, SVGAGI. This CDR3 reads CASSYRGGGSPLHF. The CDR3 region has the DNA TGTGCCAGCAGTTACAGGGGTGGGGGATCACCCCTCCACTTT.

The V gene is TRBV10-1, the J gene TRBJ2-1; 8 bases line up with TRBD2. This CDR3 is built from 14 residues. Germline CDR1 reads WNHNN; CDR2 reads SYGVQD (reference sequence). V was pared by 7 bases and J by 2 bases, with 4 bases of the junction left unmatched. DNA of the CDR3: TGCGCCAGCACCGGGGGGGCCGCCTACAATGAGCAGTTCTTC. This sequence encodes CASTGGAAYNEQFF.

Notes on this clonotype: Being one base from a much bigger clone, this may be a read error. This likely comes from a read error, as the CDR3 has no conserved phenylalanine or tryptophan at its end. V gene TRBV18 combines with J gene TRBJ2-5; D ambiguous. The length of the CDR3 is 12 residues. Between the trimmed V and J ends, which lost 3 bases and 2 bases, there was a span of 4 bases. Germline loops: CDR1 KGHSH, CDR2 LQKENI. CDR3 nucleotide sequence: TGTGCCAGCTCACCGGTTCAAGAGACCCAGTACCTC. This encodes CASSPVQETQYL.

The chain combines TRBV7-2 with TRBJ2-3; tentative D call: TRBD2 (6 bases). Germline-derived CDR1 and CDR2 are SGHTA and FQGNSA. Trimming pared 4 bases from V and 4 bases from J, leaving 9 bases between. CDR3 length: 13 amino acids. CDR3 bases: TGTGCCAGCAGCTCCGGGACTTCAGATACGCAGTATTTT. Its translation is CASSSGTSDTQYF.

Turning to this clonotype: Here the CDR3 omits its conserved ending phenylalanine or tryptophan, so a read error is the likely source. The chain couples TRBV20-1 to TRBJ1-6; D call uncertain. Per germline, CDR1 DFQATT and CDR2 SNEGSKA (reference sequence). Trimming removed 6 bases at V and 5 bases at J, with 14 bases between. This CDR3 comprises 14 residues. CDR3 bases: TGCAGTGCAAGACACCCGCCCCATAATTCACCCCTCCACTTG. This encodes CSARHPPHNSPLHL.

This chain links TRBV7-2 with TRBJ2-7; D is undetermined. Germline CDR1 is SGHTA and CDR2 is FQGNSA. The CDR3 runs 14 residues. V lost 2 bases and J lost 3, with 11 bases in between. The CDR3 DNA follows: TGTGCCAGCAGCTTACAGAGATCGGGCTACGAGCAGTACTTC. It codes for CASSLQRSGYEQYF.

The chain links TRBV20-1 to TRBJ2-3; 8 bases are shared with TRBD1. This CDR3 comprises 16 residues. After removal of 5 bases from V and 5 bases from J, the junction contained 15 bases not matched to a gene. Germline V lookup: CDR1 DFQATT, CDR2 SNEGSKA (reference sequence). The CDR3 DNA reads as TGCAGTGCTCGCTACGGGGGTACAGGGGGGATAGATACGCAGTATTTT. As protein: CSARYGGTGGIDTQYF.

The genes are TRBV12-3 or TRBV12-4 and TRBJ1-2; maybe TRBD1 (5 bases). V was clipped by 4 bases and J by 8 bases, with 17 bases between them. The CDR3 is 14 amino acids. CDR3 sequence: CASSSGGGLGGYTF. CDR3 bases: TGTGCCAGCAGTTCTGGGGGGGGGTTGGGCGGCTACACCTTC.

The V and J genes are TRBV5-1 and TRBJ2-7; 9 nucleotides agree with TRBD1. The CDR3 has 14 residues. Losses at the gene ends were 4 bases for V and 3 bases for J; bases not matched to a gene: 5. The germline CDR1 and CDR2 sequences are SGHRS and YFSETQ. The chain's CDR3 is CASSPGTGIYEQYF. CDR3 nucleotides: TGCGCCAGCAGCCCTGGGACAGGGATCTACGAGCAGTACTTC.

The rearrangement uses TRBV29-1 and TRBJ2-7, with TRBD2 as a possible D gene (5 bases). V was trimmed by 5 bases and J by 4 bases, leaving 12 bases between them. CDR3 length: 12 residues. Germline CDR1 is SQVTM and CDR2 is ANQGSEA. This CDR3 is CSVSGPGYEQYF. The CDR3 region has the DNA TGCAGCGTTTCCGGGCCGGGGTACGAGCAGTACTTC.